The T cell receptor (beta chain) described here comes from a study of blood T cell repertoires in COVID-19. Trimming removed 3 bases from V and 0 bases from J; junction bases left unmatched: 8. This CDR3 spans 17 amino acids. CDR1 and CDR2 (germline): SGHNT, YENEEA. In the authors' workflow: Estimation of nucleated cell counts relied on the amplification of reference gene primers. Repertoires were generated with immunoSEQ multiplex PCR, while TCRdb's copy carries only in-frame clones and drops some. V and J calls and clone size come straight from that table; D and trimming were deduced from the DNA. The data hold approximately 100,000 clones, with about 85% observed a single time.

The chain uses TRBV11-3 and TRBJ2-1; 7 nucleotides align to TRBD2. This TCR came from a man at least 80 years old with acute or convalescent COVID-19. Specimen: peripheral blood. CDR3 sequence: CASSLGLAASSYNEQFF. CDR3 DNA: TGTGCCAGCAGCTTGGGGCTAGCGGCAAGCTCCTACAATGAGCAGTTCTTC.